The entry that follows covers one T cell receptor beta chain sequence. Authors' processing steps: Nucleated cell counts were estimated from reference gene primer amplification. The assay was immunoSEQ multiplex PCR, and TCRdb's table has in-frame clones only and misses some. That table furnishes V, J and clone size, whereas the DNA furnished D and trimming. Here the sample spans some 140,000 clones, around 73% being singletons. This specimen belongs to a study of blood T cell repertoires in COVID-19. Turning to the study itself: Sites in the United States, Italy and Spain provided acute and convalescent COVID-19 samples. Sources were T cells, B-cell-depleted T cells, or PBMCs; the material itself was cDNA or gDNA.

The sequencing input was peripheral blood. This receptor was taken from a man aged 55 to 70 who had recovered from COVID-19.

This CDR3 is CASSQVQASYEQYF. In DNA form, the CDR3 reads TGTGCCAGCAGCCAAGTACAGGCGTCCTACGAGCAGTACTTC. The chain links TRBV4-2 to TRBJ2-7; perhaps TRBD1 as D (5 bases). This CDR3 is 14 amino acids long. Trimming took 1 base from V and 1 from J, leaving 8 bases between them. The germline V gene has CDR1 LGHNA and CDR2 YNFKEQ.